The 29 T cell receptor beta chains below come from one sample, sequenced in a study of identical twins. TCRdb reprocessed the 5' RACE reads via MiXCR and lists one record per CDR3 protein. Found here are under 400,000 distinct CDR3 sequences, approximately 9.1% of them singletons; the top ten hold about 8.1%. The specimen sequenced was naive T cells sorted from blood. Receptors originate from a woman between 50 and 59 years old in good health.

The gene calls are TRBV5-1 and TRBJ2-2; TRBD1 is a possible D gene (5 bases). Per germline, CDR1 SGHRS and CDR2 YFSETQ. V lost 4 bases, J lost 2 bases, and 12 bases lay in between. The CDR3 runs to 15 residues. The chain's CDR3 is CASSTTATNTGELFF. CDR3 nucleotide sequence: TGCGCCAGCAGCACGACAGCTACAAACACCGGGGAGCTGTTTTTT.

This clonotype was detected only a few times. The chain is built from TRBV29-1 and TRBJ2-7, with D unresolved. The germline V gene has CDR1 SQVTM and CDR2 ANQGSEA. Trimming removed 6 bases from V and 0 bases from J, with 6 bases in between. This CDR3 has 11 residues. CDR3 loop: CSVRSSYEQYF. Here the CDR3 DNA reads TGCAGCGTCAGAAGCTCCTACGAGCAGTACTTC.

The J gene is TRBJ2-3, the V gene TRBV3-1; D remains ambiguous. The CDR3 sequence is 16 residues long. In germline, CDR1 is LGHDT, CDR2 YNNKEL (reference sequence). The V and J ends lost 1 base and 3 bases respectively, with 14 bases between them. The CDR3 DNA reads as TGTGCCAGCAGCCAAGCCGCGTTGGGCTTAACAGATACGCAGTATTTT. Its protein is CASSQAALGLTDTQYF.

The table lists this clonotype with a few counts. CDR3 loop: CASSEGYEQYV. The CDR3 DNA reads as TGTGCCAGCAGTGAAGGTTACGAGCAGTACGTC. The V gene is TRBV25-1, the J gene TRBJ2-7; D uncertain. The CDR3 covers 11 residues. Germline V lookup: CDR1 MGHDK, CDR2 SYGVNS. V lost 2 bases and J lost 4, with 3 bases in between.

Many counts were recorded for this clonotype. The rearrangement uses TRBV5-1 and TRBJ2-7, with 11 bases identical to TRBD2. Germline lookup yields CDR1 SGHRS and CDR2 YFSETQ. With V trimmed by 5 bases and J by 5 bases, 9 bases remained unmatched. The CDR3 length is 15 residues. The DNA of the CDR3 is TGCGCCAGCAGACCGCTAGCGGGAGGACCTAACGAGCAGTACTTC. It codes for CASRPLAGGPNEQYF.

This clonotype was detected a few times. The CDR3 sequence is CASEREGIVGELFF. The CDR3 region has the DNA TGTGCCAGCGAACGGGAGGGAATTGTCGGGGAGCTGTTTTTT. The chain links TRBV2 to TRBJ2-2, with TRBD2 matching 8 bases. V dropped 8 bases and J dropped 7; count of bases not matched to a gene: 9. In germline, CDR1 is SNHLY, CDR2 FYNNEI. This CDR3 comprises 14 residues.

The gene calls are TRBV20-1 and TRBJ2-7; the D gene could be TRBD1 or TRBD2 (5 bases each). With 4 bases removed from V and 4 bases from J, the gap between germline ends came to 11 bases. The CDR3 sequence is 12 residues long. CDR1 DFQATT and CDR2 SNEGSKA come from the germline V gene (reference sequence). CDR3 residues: CSANRDQYEQYF. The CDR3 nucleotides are TGCAGTGCTAACCGGGACCAGTACGAGCAGTACTTC.

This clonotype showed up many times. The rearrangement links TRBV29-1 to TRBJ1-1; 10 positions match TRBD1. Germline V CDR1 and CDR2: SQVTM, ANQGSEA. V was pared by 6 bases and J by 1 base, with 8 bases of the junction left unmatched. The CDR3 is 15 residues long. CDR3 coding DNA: TGCAGCGTGAAAGGGGGACAGGGGTGGAACACTGAAGCTTTCTTT. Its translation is CSVKGGQGWNTEAFF.

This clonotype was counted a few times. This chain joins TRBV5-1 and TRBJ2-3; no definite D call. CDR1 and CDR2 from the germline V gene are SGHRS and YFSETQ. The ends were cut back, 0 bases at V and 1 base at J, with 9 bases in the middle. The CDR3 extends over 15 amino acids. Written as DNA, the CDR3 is TGCGCCAGCAGCTTGGTCGGGCCCCGCACAGATACGCAGTATTTT. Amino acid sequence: CASSLVGPRTDTQYF.

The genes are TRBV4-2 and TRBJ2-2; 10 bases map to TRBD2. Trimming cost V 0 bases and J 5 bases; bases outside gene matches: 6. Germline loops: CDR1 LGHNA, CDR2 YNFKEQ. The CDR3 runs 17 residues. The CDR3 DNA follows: TGTGCCAGCAGCCAAGATGCAGCGGGAGGGAATACCGGGGAGCTGTTTTTT. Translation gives CASSQDAAGGNTGELFF.

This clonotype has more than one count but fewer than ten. The CDR3 sequence is CASSPSGSTEQYF. In DNA, the CDR3 is TGTGCCAGCAGCCCGAGCGGGAGTACCGAGCAGTACTTC. The chain carries TRBV7-9 and TRBJ2-7; 8 bases match TRBD2. Germline CDR1 reads SEHNR; CDR2 reads FQNEAQ (reference sequence). The V and J ends lost 5 bases and 6 bases, in that order; junction bases with no gene match: 6. This CDR3 comprises 13 residues.

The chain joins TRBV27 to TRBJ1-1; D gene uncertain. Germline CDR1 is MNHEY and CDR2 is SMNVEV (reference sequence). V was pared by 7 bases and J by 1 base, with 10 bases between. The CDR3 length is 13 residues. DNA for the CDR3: TGTGCCAGCACCCTACAGCCGAACACTGAAGCTTTCTTT. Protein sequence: CASTLQPNTEAFF.

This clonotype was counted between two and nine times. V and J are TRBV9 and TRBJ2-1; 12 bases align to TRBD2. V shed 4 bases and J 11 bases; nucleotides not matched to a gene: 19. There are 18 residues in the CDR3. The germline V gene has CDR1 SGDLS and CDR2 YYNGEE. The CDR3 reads CASSQGLAGGPGESKQFF. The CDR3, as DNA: TGTGCCAGCAGCCAGGGCCTAGCGGGAGGGCCGGGAGAAAGTAAGCAGTTCTTC. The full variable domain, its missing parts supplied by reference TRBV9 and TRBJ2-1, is DSGVTQTPKHLITATGQRVTLRCSPRSGDLSVYWYQQSLDQGLQFLIQYYNGEERAKGNILERFSAQQFPDLHSELNLSSLELGDSALYFCASSQGLAGGPGESKQFFGPGTRLTVL.

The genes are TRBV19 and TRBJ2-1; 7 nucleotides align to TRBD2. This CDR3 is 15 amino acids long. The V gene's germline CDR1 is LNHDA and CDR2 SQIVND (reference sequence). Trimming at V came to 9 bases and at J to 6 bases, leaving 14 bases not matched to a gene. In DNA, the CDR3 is TGTGCCAGCCTAAGAGGTCCGGGGGAGGGCAATGAGCAGTTCTTC. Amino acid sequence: CASLRGPGEGNEQFF.

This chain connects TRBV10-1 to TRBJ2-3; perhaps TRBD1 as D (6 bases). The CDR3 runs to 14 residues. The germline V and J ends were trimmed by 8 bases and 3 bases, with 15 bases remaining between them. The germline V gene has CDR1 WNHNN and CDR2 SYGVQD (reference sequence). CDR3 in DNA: TGCGCCAGCCGAACAGGGCAGGGAACAGATACGCAGTATTTT. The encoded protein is CASRTGQGTDTQYF.

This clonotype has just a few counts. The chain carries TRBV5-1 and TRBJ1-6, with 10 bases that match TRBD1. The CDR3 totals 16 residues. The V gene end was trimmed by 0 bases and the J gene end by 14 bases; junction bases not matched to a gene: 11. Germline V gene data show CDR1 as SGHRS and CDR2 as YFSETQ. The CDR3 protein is CASSLDQSGTGASLHF. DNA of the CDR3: TGCGCCAGCAGCTTGGACCAAAGCGGGACAGGGGCATCCCTCCACTTT.

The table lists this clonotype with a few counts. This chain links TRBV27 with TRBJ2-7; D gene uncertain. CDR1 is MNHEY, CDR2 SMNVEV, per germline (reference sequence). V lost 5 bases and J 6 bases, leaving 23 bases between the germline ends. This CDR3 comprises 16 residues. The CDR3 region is CASSPLMRGSYLEQYF. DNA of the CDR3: TGTGCCAGCAGTCCCCTTATGAGAGGATCTTATCTCGAGCAGTACTTC.

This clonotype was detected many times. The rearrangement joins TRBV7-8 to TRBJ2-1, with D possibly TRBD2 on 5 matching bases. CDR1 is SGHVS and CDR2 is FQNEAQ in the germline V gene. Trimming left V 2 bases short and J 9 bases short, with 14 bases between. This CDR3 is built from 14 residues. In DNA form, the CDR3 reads TGTGCCAGCAGCTTAATGGCCCGGGCGGGTGAGCAGTTCTTC. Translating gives CASSLMARAGEQFF.

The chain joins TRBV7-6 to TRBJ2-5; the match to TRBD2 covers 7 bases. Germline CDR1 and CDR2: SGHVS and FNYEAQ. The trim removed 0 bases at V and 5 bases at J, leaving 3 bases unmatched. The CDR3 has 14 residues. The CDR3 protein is CASSLAGEGETQYF. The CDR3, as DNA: TGTGCCAGCAGCTTAGCGGGGGAGGGTGAGACCCAGTACTTC. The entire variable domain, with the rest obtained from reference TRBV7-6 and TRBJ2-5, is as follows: GAGVSQSPRYKVTKRGQDVALRCDPISGHVSLYWYRQALGQGPEFLTYFNYEAQQDKSGLPNDRFSAERPEGSISTLTIQRTEQRDSAMYRCASSLAGEGETQYFGPGTRLLVL.

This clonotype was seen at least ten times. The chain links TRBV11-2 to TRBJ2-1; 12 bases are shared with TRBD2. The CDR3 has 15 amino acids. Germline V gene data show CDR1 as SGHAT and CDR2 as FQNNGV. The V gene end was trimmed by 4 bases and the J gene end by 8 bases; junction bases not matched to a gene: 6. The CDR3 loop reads CASSSQLAGGHEQFF. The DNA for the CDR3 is TGTGCCAGCAGCTCCCAACTAGCGGGAGGACATGAGCAGTTCTTC.

The CDR3 nucleotides read TGTGCCAGCAGCTTGGAGAGGGCAGCCTACGAGCAGTACTTC. Its translation: CASSLERAAYEQYF. This chain links TRBV7-8 with TRBJ2-7; tentative D call: TRBD2 (5 bases). CDR1 and CDR2 (germline): SGHVS, FQNEAQ. The CDR3 loop spans 14 amino acids. The V gene lost 3 bases and the J gene lost 2 bases, with 11 bases spanning the gap.

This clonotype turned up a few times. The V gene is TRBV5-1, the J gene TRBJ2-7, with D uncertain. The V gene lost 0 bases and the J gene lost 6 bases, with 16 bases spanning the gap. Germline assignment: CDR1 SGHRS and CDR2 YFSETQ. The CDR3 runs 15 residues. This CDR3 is CASSLAGFTLSEQYF. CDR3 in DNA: TGCGCCAGCAGCTTGGCCGGTTTTACCCTCAGCGAGCAGTACTTC.

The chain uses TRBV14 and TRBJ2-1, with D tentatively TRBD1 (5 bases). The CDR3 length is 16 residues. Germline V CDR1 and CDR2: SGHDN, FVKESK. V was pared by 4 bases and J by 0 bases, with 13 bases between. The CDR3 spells CASSPLDMSSYNEQFF. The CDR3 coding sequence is TGTGCCAGCAGCCCTCTGGACATGAGCTCCTACAATGAGCAGTTCTTC. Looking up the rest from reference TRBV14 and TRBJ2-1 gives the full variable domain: EAGVTQFPSHSVIEKGQTVTLRCDPISGHDNLYWYRRVMGKEIKFLLHFVKESKQDESGMPNNRFLAERTGGTYSTLKVQPAELEDSGVYFCASSPLDMSSYNEQFFGPGTRLTVL.

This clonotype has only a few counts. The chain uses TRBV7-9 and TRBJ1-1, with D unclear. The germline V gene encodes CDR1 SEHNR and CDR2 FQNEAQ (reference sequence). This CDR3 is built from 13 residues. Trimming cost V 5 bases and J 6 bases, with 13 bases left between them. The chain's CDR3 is CASSSPPGSEAFF. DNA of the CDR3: TGTGCCAGCAGCAGCCCCCCGGGTTCTGAAGCTTTCTTT.

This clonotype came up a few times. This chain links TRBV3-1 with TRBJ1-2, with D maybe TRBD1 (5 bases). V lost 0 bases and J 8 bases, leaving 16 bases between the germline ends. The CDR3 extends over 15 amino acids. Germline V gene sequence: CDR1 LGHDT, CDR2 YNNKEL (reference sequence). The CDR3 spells CASSQDEGRARGYTF. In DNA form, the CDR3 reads TGTGCCAGCAGCCAAGATGAAGGCAGGGCTAGGGGCTACACCTTC.

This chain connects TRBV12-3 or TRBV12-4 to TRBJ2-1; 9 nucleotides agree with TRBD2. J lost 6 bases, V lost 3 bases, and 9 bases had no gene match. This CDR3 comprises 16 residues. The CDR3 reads CASSFRSGSGSNEQFF. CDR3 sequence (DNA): TGTGCCAGCAGTTTCCGTAGCGGGAGTGGGTCCAATGAGCAGTTCTTC.

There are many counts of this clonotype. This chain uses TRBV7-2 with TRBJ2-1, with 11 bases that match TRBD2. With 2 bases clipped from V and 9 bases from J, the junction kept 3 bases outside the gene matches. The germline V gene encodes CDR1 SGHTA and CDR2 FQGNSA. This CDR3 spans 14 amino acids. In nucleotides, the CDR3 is TGTGCCAGCAGCTTATGGCTAGCGGGAGGTGAGCAGTTCTTC. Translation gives CASSLWLAGGEQFF.

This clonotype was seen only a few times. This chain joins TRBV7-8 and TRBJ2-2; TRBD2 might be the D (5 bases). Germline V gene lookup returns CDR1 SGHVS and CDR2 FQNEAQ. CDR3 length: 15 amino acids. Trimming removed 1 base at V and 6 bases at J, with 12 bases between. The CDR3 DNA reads TGTGCCAGCAGCTTAGTCGAGGGCCCGGCCGGGGAGCTGTTTTTT. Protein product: CASSLVEGPAGELFF.

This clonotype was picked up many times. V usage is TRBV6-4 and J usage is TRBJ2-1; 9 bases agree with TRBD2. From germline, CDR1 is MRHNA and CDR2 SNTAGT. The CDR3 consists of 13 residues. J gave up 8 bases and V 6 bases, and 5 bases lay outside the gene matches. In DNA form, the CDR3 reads TGTGCCAGCAGACGTAGCGGGAGCGATGAGCAGTTCTTC. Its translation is CASRRSGSDEQFF.